The rows below give T cell receptor beta chains drawn from one sample of a study of cytomegalovirus exposure and HLA in healthy donors. The table came from immunoSEQ multiplex PCR; TCRdb's copy has only in-frame clones and leaves some out. Among approximately 92,000 clones listed, approximately 84% were seen once. The sample taken for sequencing was PBMCs. These receptors were obtained from a girl aged 2 to 9 in good health and CMV-seropositive. Each CDR3 is given with its conserved first and last residue. The order of the fields is CDR3 protein, CDR3 DNA, V gene, D gene, J gene, clone size. The D gene is left open where the match is weak. Clone size is not always given. Where it is, it says once, few, many or a class for expanded clones.

CASSLRFMNTEAFF | TGTGCCAGCAGTTTACGGTTCATGAACACTGAAGCTTTCTTT | TRBV27 | . | TRBJ1-1 | .
CASSLYSLAGGNNEQFF | TGTGCCAGCAGTTTATACTCACTAGCGGGAGGGAACAATGAGCAGTTCTTC | TRBV28 | TRBD2 | TRBJ2-1 | .
CSAEGYRVGNEQFF | TGCAGCGCCGAGGGGTACAGGGTGGGGAATGAGCAGTTCTTC | TRBV29-1 | . | TRBJ2-1 | .
CAWGAGQGGQPQHF | TGTGCCTGGGGGGCAGGACAGGGAGGACAGCCCCAGCATTTT | TRBV30 | TRBD1 | TRBJ1-5 | .
CASSPSGTLNEKLFF | TGTGCCAGCAGTCCTTCAGGTACCTTAAATGAAAAACTGTTTTTT | TRBV5-6 | . | TRBJ1-4 | .
CASSISYQETQYF | TGTGCCAGTAGTATCTCGTACCAAGAGACCCAGTACTTC | TRBV19 | . | TRBJ2-5 | .
CASSSEGRRTEAFF | TGTGCCAGCAGTAGCGAAGGGAGGAGGACTGAAGCTTTCTTT | TRBV28 | . | TRBJ1-1 | .
CASSFPGGSPNEQFF | TGTGCCAGCAGCTTCCCTGGCGGGAGCCCCAATGAGCAGTTCTTC | TRBV7-9 | TRBD2 | TRBJ2-1 | .
CASSRDSWEQYF | TGTGCCAGCAGCCGGGACAGTTGGGAGCAGTACTTC | TRBV6-5 | TRBD1 | TRBJ2-7 | few
CASKGWWGHTEAFF | TGTGCCAGCAAGGGTTGGTGGGGGCACACTGAAGCTTTCTTT | TRBV28 | . | TRBJ1-1 | .
CASSYSTGTGFHGYTF | TGTGCCAGCAGTTACTCAACCGGGACAGGGTTCCATGGCTACACCTTC | TRBV6-5 | TRBD1 | TRBJ1-2 | few
CASSLVRGGGSGELFF | TGTGCCAGCAGCTTAGTTCGCGGCGGGGGCTCCGGGGAGCTGTTTTTT | TRBV7-9 | . | TRBJ2-2 | .
CATSYRAKYEQYF | TGTGCCACCTCGTACAGGGCTAAGTACGAGCAGTACTTC | TRBV18 | . | TRBJ2-7 | .
CASSLGFDRDYGYTF | TGTGCCAGCAGCTTGGGCTTCGACCGGGACTATGGCTACACCTTC | TRBV5-6 | . | TRBJ1-2 | .
CARTGTSGIGEQFF | TGTGCCAGAACCGGGACTAGCGGGATTGGTGAGCAGTTCTTC | TRBV30 | TRBD2 | TRBJ2-1 | .
CASSPGETQYF | TGTGCCAGCAGCCCGGGGGAGACCCAGTACTTC | TRBV7-9 | . | TRBJ2-5 | once
CASSPRRRALGDEKLFF | TGTGCCAGCAGTCCCCGAAGGAGGGCCCTGGGGGATGAAAAACTGTTTTTT | TRBV28 | . | TRBJ1-4 | .
CASSLLGGTGELFF | TGTGCCAGCAGCCTCTTGGGGGGCACCGGGGAGCTGTTTTTT | TRBV11-2 | . | TRBJ2-2 | .
CAWSVKEGARGFQETQYF | TGTGCCTGGAGTGTAAAGGAGGGGGCCCGGGGGTTCCAAGAGACCCAGTACTTC | TRBV30 | . | TRBJ2-5 | .
CASSGRLAGFGEQFF | TGTGCCAGCAGCGGGCGACTAGCGGGTTTTGGAGAGCAGTTCTTC | TRBV6-1 | TRBD2 | TRBJ2-1 | .
CASSPGLAGDRDEQFF | TGTGCCAGCAGCCCTGGACTAGCGGGAGATCGCGATGAGCAGTTCTTC | TRBV9 | TRBD2 | TRBJ2-1 | .
CASSDSASGRELYF | TGTGCCAGCAGTGACTCAGCATCCGGGAGAGAGTTGTATTTT | TRBV6-4 | . | TRBJ2-3 | .
CASSLRRVRNQPQHF | TGTGCCAGCAGTTTGCGCAGGGTACGGAATCAGCCCCAGCATTTT | TRBV28 | . | TRBJ1-5 | .
CASARAGVDTIYF | TGTGCCAGCGCACGGGCAGGGGTTGACACCATATATTTT | TRBV28 | . | TRBJ1-3 | .
CASSDFVIVGELFF | TGTGCCAGCAGTGACTTCGTTATTGTCGGGGAGCTGTTTTTT | TRBV2 | . | TRBJ2-2 | .
CATNRQGQNQPQHF | TGTGCCACTAATCGACAGGGACAAAATCAGCCCCAGCATTTT | TRBV19 | TRBD1 | TRBJ1-5 | .
CASSLAPLFSGGDYEQYF | TGTGCCAGCAGCTTAGCTCCTCTCTTTAGCGGGGGGGACTACGAGCAGTACTTC | TRBV7-6 | TRBD2 | TRBJ2-7 | .